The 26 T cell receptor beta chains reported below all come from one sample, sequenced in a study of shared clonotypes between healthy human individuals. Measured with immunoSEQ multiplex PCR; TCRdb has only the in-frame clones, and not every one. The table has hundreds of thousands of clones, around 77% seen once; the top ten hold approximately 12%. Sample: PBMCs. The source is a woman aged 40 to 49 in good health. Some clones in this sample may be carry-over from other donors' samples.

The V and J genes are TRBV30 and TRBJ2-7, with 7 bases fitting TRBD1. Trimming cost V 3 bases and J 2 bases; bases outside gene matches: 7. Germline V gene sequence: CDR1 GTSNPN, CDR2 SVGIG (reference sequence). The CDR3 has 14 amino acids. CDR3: CAWRTGTGAYEQYF. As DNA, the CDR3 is TGTGCCTGGAGAACCGGAACAGGGGCCTACGAGCAGTACTTC.

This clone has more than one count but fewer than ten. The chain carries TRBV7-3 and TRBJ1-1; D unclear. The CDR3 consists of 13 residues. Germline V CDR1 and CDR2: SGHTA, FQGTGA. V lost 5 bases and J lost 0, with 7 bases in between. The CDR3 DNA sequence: TGTGCCAGCAGCCGGTTAATGAACACTGAAGCTTTCTTT. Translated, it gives CASSRLMNTEAFF.

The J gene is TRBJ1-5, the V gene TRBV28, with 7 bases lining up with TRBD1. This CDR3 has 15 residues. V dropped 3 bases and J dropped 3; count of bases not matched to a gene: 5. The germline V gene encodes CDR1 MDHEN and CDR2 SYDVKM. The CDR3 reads CASSFTGQNNQPQHF. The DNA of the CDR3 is TGTGCCAGCAGTTTTACGGGACAGAACAATCAGCCCCAGCATTTT. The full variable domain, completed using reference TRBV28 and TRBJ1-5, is DVKVTQSSRYLVKRTGEKVFLECVQDMDHENMFWYRQDPGLGLRLIYFSYDVKMKEKGDIPEGYSVSREKKERFSLILESASTNQTSMYLCASSFTGQNNQPQHFGDGTRLSIL.

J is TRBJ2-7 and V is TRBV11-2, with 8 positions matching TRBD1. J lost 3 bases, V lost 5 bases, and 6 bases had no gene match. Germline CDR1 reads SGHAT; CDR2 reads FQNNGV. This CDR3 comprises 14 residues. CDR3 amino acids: CASSPGTGFYEQYF. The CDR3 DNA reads TGTGCCAGCAGCCCCGGGACAGGATTCTACGAGCAGTACTTC.

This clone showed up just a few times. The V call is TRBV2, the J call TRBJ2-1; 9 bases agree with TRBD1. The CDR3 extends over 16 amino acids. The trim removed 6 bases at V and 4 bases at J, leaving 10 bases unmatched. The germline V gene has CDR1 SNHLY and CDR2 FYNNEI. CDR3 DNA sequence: TGTGCCAGCAGGATATCCGGGACAGGGAATTACAATGAGCAGTTCTTC. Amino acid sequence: CASRISGTGNYNEQFF.

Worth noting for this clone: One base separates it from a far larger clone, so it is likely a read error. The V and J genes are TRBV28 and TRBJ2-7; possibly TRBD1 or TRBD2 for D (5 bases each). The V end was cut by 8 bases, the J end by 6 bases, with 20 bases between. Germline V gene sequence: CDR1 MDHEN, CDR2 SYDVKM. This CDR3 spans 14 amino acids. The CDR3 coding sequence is TGTGCCAGCCCCCTCCAGGGAGCCGTCTGCGAGCAGTACTTC. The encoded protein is CASPLQGAVCEQYF.

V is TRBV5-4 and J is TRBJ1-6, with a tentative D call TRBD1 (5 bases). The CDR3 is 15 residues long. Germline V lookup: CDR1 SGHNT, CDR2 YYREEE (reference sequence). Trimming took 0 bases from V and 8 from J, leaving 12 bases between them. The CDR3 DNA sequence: TGTGCCAGCAGCTTGGATCCAGGGTCAGATTCACCCCTCCACTTT. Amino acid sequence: CASSLDPGSDSPLHF.

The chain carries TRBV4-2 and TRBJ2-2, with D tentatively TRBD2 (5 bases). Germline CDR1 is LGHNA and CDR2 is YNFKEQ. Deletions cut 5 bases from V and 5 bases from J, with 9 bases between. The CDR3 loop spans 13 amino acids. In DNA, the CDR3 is TGTGCCAGCAGCTCACTAGGGACCGGGGAGCTGTTTTTT. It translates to CASSSLGTGELFF.

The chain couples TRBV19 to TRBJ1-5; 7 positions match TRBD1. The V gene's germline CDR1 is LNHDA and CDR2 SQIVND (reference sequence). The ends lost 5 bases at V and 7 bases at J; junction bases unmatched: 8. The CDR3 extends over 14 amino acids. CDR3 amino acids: CASSPDREAQPQHF. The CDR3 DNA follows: TGTGCCAGTAGTCCCGACAGGGAAGCCCAGCCCCAGCATTTT.

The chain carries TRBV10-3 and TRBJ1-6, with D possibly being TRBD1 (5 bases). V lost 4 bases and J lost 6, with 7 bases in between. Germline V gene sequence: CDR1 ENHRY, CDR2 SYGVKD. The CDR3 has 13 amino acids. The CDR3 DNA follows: TGTGCCATCAGTGCAGGGTCTAATTCACCCCTCCACTTT. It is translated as CAISAGSNSPLHF.

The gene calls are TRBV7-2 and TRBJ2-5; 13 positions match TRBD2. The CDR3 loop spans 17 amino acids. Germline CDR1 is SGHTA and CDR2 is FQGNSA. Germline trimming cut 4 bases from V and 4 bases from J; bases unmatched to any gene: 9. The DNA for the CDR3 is TGTGCCAGCAGCTCCCCTACTAGCGGGAGGGCCAGAGAGACCCAGTACTTC. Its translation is CASSSPTSGRARETQYF.

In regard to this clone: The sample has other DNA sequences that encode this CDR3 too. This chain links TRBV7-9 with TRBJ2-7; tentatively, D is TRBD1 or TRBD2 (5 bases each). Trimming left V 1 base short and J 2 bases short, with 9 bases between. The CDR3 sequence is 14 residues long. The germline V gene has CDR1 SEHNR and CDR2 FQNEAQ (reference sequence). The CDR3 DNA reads TGTGCCAGCAGCTTAGGGGGACCAGCCTACGAGCAGTACTTC. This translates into CASSLGGPAYEQYF.

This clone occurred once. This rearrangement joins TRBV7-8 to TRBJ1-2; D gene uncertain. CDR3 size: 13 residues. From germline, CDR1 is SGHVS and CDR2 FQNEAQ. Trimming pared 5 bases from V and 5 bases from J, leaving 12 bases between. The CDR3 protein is CASSPERKYGYTF. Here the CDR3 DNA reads TGTGCCAGCAGCCCCGAGCGTAAATATGGCTACACCTTC.

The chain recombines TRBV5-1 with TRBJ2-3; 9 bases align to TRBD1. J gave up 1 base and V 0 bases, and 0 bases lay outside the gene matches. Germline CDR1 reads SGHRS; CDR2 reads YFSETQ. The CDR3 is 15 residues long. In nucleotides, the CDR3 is TGCGCCAGCAGCTTGGGGACAGGGGGCACAGATACGCAGTATTTT. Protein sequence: CASSLGTGGTDTQYF.

For the CDR3, the DNA is TGTGCCAGCAGCTTAAGGGCTAGCGGCTTCGTCAACAATGAGCAGTTCTTC. This translates into CASSLRASGFVNNEQFF. The chain recombines TRBV11-1 with TRBJ2-1; 7 bases agree with TRBD2. CDR3 length equals 17 residues. In germline, CDR1 is SGHAT, CDR2 FQDESV (reference sequence). After removal of 2 bases from V and 5 bases from J, the junction contained 12 bases not matched to a gene.

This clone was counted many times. The CDR3 DNA sequence: TGTGCCAGCAGCTTACACACATGGGACTCCCACACCTTC. Amino acid sequence: CASSLHTWDSHTF. V gene TRBV7-8 combines with J gene TRBJ1-2, with D possibly matching TRBD1 (5 bases). CDR3 length: 13 residues. V was shortened by 2 bases and J by 12 bases, with 16 bases between the two germline ends. Germline CDR1 reads SGHVS; CDR2 reads FQNEAQ.

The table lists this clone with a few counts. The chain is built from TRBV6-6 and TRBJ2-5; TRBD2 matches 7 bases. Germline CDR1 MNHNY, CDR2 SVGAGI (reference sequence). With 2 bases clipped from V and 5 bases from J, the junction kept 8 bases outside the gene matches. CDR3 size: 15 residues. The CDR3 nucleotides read TGTGCCAGCAGTTACACCGGACTAGTCCAGGAGACCCAGTACTTC. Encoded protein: CASSYTGLVQETQYF.

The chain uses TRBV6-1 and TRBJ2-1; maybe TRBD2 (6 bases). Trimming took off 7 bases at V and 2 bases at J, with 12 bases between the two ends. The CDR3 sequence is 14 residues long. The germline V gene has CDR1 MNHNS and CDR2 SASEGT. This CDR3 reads CASMSTGAYNEQFF. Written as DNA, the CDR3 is TGTGCCAGCATGAGTACGGGGGCCTACAATGAGCAGTTCTTC.

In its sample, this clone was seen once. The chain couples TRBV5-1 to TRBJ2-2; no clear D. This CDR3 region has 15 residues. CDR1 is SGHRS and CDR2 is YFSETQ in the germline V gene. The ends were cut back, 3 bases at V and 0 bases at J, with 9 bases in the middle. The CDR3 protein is CASSSGNPNTGELFF. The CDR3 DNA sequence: TGCGCCAGCAGCTCGGGCAATCCGAACACCGGGGAGCTGTTTTTT.

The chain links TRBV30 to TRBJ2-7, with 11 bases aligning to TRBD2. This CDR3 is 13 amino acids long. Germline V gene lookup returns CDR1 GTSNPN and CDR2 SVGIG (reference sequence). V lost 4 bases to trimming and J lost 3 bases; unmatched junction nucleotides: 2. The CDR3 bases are TGTGCCTGGAAGGGACTAGCGGTCTACGAGCAGTACTTC. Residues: CAWKGLAVYEQYF.

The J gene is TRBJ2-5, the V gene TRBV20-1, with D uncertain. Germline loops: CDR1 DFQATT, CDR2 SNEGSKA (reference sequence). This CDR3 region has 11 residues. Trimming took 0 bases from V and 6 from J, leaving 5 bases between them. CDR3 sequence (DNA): TGCAGTGCTAGAGATAGACAGACCCAGTACTTC. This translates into CSARDRQTQYF.

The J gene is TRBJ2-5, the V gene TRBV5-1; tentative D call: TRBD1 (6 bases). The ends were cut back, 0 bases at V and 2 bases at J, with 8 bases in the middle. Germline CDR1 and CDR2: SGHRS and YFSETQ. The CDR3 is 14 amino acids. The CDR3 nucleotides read TGCGCCAGCAGCTTGGAGAGGGGGCAAGAGACCCAGTACTTC. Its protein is CASSLERGQETQYF.

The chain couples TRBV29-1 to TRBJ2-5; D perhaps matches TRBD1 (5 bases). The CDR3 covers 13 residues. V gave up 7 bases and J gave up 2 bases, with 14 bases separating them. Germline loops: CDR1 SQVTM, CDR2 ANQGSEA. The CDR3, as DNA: TGCAGCGGCAAGACACAGGTGCAAGAGACCCAGTACTTC. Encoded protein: CSGKTQVQETQYF.

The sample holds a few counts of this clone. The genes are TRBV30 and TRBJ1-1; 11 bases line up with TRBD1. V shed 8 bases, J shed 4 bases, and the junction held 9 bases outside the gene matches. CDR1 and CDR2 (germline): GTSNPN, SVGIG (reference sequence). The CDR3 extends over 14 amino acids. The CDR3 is CAQGQGAMGTEAFF. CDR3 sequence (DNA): TGTGCCCAAGGACAGGGGGCAATGGGCACTGAAGCTTTCTTT.

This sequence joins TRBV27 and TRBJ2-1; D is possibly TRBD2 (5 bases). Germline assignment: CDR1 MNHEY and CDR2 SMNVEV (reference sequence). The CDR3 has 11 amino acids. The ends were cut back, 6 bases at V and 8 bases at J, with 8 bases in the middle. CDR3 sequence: CASSLRDEQFF. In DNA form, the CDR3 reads TGTGCCAGCAGCCTGAGGGATGAGCAGTTCTTC.

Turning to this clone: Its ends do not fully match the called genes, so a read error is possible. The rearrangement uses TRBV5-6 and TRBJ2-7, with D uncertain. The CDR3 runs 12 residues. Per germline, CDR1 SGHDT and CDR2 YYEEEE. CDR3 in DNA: TGCGCCAGCAGCTTAAATCCCTACGAGCAGTACTTC. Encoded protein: CASSLNPYEQYF.